The clone carrying this TCR beta chain came up a few times. The antigen remains unidentified. Donors showed nominal health when sampled, although they likely had unrecorded immune exposures. V lost 5 bases, J lost 3 bases, and 14 bases lay in between. Per the germline V gene, CDR1 is SGHTA and CDR2 is FQGTGA. The CDR3 sequence is 16 residues long. This specimen comes from a study of cytomegalovirus exposure and HLA in healthy donors. Study observations and caveats: A prior analysis recorded that most TCR beta V segments were productive about 87% or about 30% of the time. When presence/absence was analysed, sequencing depth was taken to be roughly uniform across donors. Indistinguishable V segments such as TRBV6-2 and TRBV6-3 were excluded.

The PCR was carried out with 60 Vbeta primers and 13 Jbeta primers. Clones were read by immunoSEQ multiplex PCR, and TCRdb kept only the in-frame ones, dropping some. The repertoire consists of some 200,000 clones, with approximately 83% occurring once and the leading ten covering 1.2% to 1.5%. The chain recombines TRBV7-3 with TRBJ2-6, with D tentatively TRBD1 (6 bases). The origin of this receptor is a girl aged 5-17 years in good health and CMV-seronegative. The specimen was PBMCs. CDR3 amino acids: CASSPQGFGGANVLTF. The CDR3 DNA follows: TGTGCCAGCAGCCCCCAGGGGTTCGGTGGGGCCAACGTCCTGACTTTC.